This T cell receptor (beta chain) was profiled in a study of T cells after yellow fever vaccination. Study in general: For low cell numbers, libraries were made with SMART-Seq v4 Ultra Low Input.

A universal primer site and UMIs were added as TCR cDNA was made by 5'RACE template switching. MiXCR, applied by TCRdb to the 5' RACE reads, yields one record per CDR3 protein. The profile shows hundreds of thousands of distinct CDR3 sequences, approximately 21% of them singletons. This clonotype turned up a few times. Germline V CDR1 and CDR2: MNHEY, SVGEGT. Trimming took 6 bases from V and 8 from J; bases not matched to a gene: 10. CDR3 length: 14 residues. The TCR comes from a man aged 30 to 39 who received the YFV17D yellow fever vaccine. Sequenced here: PBMCs, sampled 15 days after the yellow fever booster vaccination. The chain combines TRBV6-2 or TRBV6-3 with TRBJ2-7, with 10 bases fitting TRBD1. CDR3 coding DNA: TGTGCCAGCAGCAGACAGGGGGCCCCTATCCAGCAGTACTTC. This gives the protein CASSRQGAPIQQYF.